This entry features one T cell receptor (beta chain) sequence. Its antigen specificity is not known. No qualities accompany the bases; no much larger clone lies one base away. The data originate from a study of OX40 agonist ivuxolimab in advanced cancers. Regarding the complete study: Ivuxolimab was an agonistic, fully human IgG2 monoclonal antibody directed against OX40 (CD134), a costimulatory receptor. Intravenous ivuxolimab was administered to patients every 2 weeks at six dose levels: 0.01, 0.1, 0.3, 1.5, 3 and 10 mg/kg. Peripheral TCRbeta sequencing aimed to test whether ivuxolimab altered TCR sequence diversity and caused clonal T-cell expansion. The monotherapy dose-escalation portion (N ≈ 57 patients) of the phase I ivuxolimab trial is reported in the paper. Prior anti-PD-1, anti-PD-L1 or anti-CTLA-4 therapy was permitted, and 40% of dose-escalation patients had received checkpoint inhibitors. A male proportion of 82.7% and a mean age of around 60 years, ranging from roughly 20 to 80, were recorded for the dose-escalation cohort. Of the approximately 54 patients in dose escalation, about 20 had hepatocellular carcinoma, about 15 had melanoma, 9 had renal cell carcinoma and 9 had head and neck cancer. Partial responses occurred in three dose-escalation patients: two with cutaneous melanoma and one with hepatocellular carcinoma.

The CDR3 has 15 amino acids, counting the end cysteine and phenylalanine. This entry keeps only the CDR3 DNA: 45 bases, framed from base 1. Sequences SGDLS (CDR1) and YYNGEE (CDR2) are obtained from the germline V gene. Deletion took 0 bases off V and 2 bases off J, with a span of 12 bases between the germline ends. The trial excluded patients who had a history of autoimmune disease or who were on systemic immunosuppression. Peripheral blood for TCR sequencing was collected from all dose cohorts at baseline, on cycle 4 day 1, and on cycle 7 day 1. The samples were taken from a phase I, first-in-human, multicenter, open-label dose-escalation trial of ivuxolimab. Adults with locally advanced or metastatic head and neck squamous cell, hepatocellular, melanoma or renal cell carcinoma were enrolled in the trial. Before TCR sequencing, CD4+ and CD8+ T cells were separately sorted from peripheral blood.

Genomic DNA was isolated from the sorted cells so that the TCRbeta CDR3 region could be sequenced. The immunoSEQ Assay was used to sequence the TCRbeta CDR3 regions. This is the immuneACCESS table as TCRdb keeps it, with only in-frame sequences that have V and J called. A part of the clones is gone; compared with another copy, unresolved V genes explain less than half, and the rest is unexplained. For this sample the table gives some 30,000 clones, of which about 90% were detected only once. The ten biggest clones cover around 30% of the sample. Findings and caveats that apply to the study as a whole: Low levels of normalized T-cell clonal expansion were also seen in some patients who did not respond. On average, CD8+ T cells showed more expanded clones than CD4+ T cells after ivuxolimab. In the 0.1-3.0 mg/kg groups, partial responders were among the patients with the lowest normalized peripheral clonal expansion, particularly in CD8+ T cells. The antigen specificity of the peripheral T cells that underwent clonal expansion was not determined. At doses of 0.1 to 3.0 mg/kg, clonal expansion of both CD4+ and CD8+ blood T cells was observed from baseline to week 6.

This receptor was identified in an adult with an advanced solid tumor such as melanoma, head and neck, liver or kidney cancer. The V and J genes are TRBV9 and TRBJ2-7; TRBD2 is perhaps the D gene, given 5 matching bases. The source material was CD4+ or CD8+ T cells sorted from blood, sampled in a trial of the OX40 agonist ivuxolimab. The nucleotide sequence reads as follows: TGTGCCAGCAGCGTAGGGGATAGCGACACCTACGAGCAGTACTTC. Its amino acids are CASSVGDSDTYEQYF.